What follows describes a single T cell receptor beta chain. The data were taken from a study of T-cell reconstitution after alpha-beta-depleted transplantation in children. The library targeted TCRbeta and was prepared with unique molecular identifiers. Via MiXCR, TCRdb re-called the PCR reads, giving one row per CDR3 protein. The sample yields approximately 510,000 distinct CDR3 sequences, approximately 20% seen once. V was pared by 7 bases and J by 7 bases, with 11 bases of the junction left unmatched. CDR1 and CDR2 (germline): SGHRS, YFSETQ. This CDR3 spans 14 amino acids. This chain uses TRBV5-1 with TRBJ2-1, with 7 nucleotides matching TRBD2. The sequence was collected from a human donor who donated a stem cell graft to a child with acute lymphoblastic leukemia. Sequencing used PBMCs from the stem cell graft donor, obtained from the stem cell graft. The CDR3 DNA reads as TGCGCCAGCGGAGGACTAGTCGGTGGGAATGAGCAGTTCTTC. Amino acids: CASGGLVGGNEQFF.